The 32 T cell receptor beta chains given below trace back to one sample, sequenced in a study of shared clonotypes between healthy human individuals. The table came from immunoSEQ multiplex PCR; TCRdb's copy has only in-frame clones and leaves some out. The table shows more than 1 million clones, with about 80% occurring only once. The specimen sequenced was memory CD4+ T cells from PBMCs. Subset reported: CD45RA-negative fraction. Source of these receptors: a man aged 18-30 years in good health. Some clones in this sample may be carry-over from other donors' samples.

This chain connects TRBV28 to TRBJ2-2, with D possibly being TRBD1 (5 bases). Trimming removed 4 bases at V and 0 bases at J, with 9 bases between. CDR3 length: 15 residues. Looked up from germline, CDR1 is MDHEN and CDR2 is SYDVKM. The CDR3 region is CASSYQGSNTGELFF. In DNA form, the CDR3 reads TGTGCCAGCAGTTACCAGGGTTCGAACACCGGGGAGCTGTTTTTT.

The chain recombines TRBV6-5 with TRBJ2-7; D may be TRBD1 (6 bases). Germline V gene sequence: CDR1 MNHEY, CDR2 SVGAGI. The CDR3 is 14 amino acids. V gave up 4 bases and J gave up 3 bases, with 13 bases separating them. CDR3 in amino acids: CASSFRRTDYEQYF. CDR3 DNA: TGTGCCAGCAGTTTTCGTAGGACAGACTACGAGCAGTACTTC.

The rearrangement joins TRBV9 to TRBJ1-5; 7 nucleotides match TRBD1. From germline, CDR1 is SGDLS and CDR2 YYNGEE. V was pared by 3 bases and J by 3 bases, with 3 bases of the junction left unmatched. CDR3 length: 14 amino acids. CDR3 region: CASSGGQPNQPQHF. The CDR3 DNA is TGTGCCAGCAGCGGGGGACAGCCCAATCAGCCCCAGCATTTT.

J is TRBJ2-4 and V is TRBV18; possibly TRBD1 or TRBD2 for D (5 bases each). In germline, CDR1 is KGHSH, CDR2 LQKENI. This CDR3 has 15 amino acids. V gave up 3 bases and J gave up 6 bases, with 15 bases separating them. CDR3 protein: CASSPQWGLGNIQYF. The CDR3 nucleotides are TGTGCCAGCTCACCTCAGTGGGGGTTGGGAAACATTCAGTACTTC. Full variable domain (outside the CDR3, taken from reference TRBV18 and TRBJ2-4): NAGVMQNPRHLVRRRGQEARLRCSPMKGHSHVYWYRQLPEEGLKFMVYLQKENIIDESGMPKERFSAEFPKEGPSILRIQQVVRGDSAAYFCASSPQWGLGNIQYFGAGTRLSVL.

This clone came up a few times. The J gene is TRBJ2-1, the V gene TRBV5-1; D is possibly TRBD2 (6 bases). Germline CDR1 SGHRS, CDR2 YFSETQ. The V end was cut by 1 base, the J end by 6 bases, with 11 bases between. CDR3 length: 14 amino acids. CDR3 region: CASSLPSDGNEQFF. In DNA, the CDR3 is TGCGCCAGCAGCTTGCCTAGCGACGGCAATGAGCAGTTCTTC.

The genes are TRBV2 and TRBJ2-1, with D unclear. Germline assignment: CDR1 SNHLY and CDR2 FYNNEI. V was cut by 7 bases and J by 1 base, with 8 bases left in between. The CDR3 has 13 amino acids. Written as DNA, the CDR3 is TGTGCCAGCACGTTGTTGTCCTACAATGAGCAGTTCTTC. Translation gives CASTLLSYNEQFF. The full variable domain, with the rest looked up from reference TRBV2 and TRBJ2-1, is EPEVTQTPSHQVTQMGQEVILRCVPISNHLYFYWYRQILGQKVEFLVSFYNNEISEKSEIFDDQFSVERPDGSNFTLKIRSTKLEDSAMYFCASTLLSYNEQFFGPGTRLTVL.

The rearrangement joins TRBV29-1 to TRBJ1-1, with a tentative D call TRBD1 (6 bases). There are 14 residues in the CDR3. V was trimmed by 6 bases and J by 4 bases, leaving 18 bases between them. Germline assignment: CDR1 SQVTM and CDR2 ANQGSEA. The CDR3 DNA reads TGCAGCGTCAAAGGGGGTGCTAGAGTCACTGAAGCTTTCTTT. Translation: CSVKGGARVTEAFF.

Regarding this clone: The identical CDR3 is also encoded by other nucleotide sequences in the sample. This chain links TRBV5-6 with TRBJ1-4; D uncertain. Germline V gives CDR1 SGHDT, CDR2 YYEEEE. The length of the CDR3 is 15 residues. V shed 1 base and J shed 0 bases, with 7 bases lying between them. Written as DNA, the CDR3 is TGTGCCAGCAGCTTGTACGGCGCAACTAATGAAAAACTGTTTTTT. Protein product: CASSLYGATNEKLFF.

The V and J genes are TRBV5-1 and TRBJ2-5; the match to TRBD1 covers 10 bases. The CDR3 is made up of 16 amino acids. V lost 2 bases to trimming and J lost 4 bases; unmatched junction nucleotides: 8. From germline, CDR1 is SGHRS and CDR2 YFSETQ. The CDR3 DNA sequence: TGCGCCAGCAGCTTTGGGGACAGGGGTTCGGGAGAGACCCAGTACTTC. It is translated as CASSFGDRGSGETQYF.

The genes are TRBV28 and TRBJ2-7, with a possible D match to TRBD2 (6 bases). V lost 7 bases to trimming and J lost 0 bases, with 13 bases between them. This CDR3 has 14 residues. In germline, CDR1 is MDHEN, CDR2 SYDVKM. CDR3 DNA: TGTGCCAGCACCCCCGGGGAGGTCTCCTACGAGCAGTACTTC. Protein product: CASTPGEVSYEQYF.

This chain uses TRBV9 with TRBJ1-3; D might be TRBD1 (6 bases). The ends were cut back, 2 bases at V and 2 bases at J, with 11 bases in the middle. The CDR3 is 15 amino acids. Germline assignment: CDR1 SGDLS and CDR2 YYNGEE. The CDR3 bases are TGTGCCAGCAGCGTCCAGCCAGGGGCTGGAAACACCATATATTTT. Protein: CASSVQPGAGNTIYF.

V gene TRBV18 combines with J gene TRBJ2-3, with D possibly TRBD2 on 6 matching bases. This CDR3 is 17 amino acids long. Germline CDR1 and CDR2: KGHSH and LQKENI. Trimming shortened V by 6 bases and J by 0 bases, and 19 bases separated the two germline ends. The CDR3 protein is CASSPPGTGTSTDTQYF. In DNA form, the CDR3 reads TGTGCCAGCTCGCCCCCCGGGACTGGCACAAGCACAGATACGCAGTATTTT. Using reference TRBV18 and TRBJ2-3 for the parts outside the CDR3, the full variable domain is NAGVMQNPRHLVRRRGQEARLRCSPMKGHSHVYWYRQLPEEGLKFMVYLQKENIIDESGMPKERFSAEFPKEGPSILRIQQVVRGDSAAYFCASSPPGTGTSTDTQYFGPGTRLTVL.

This rearrangement joins TRBV21-1 to TRBJ2-5; the table gives TRBD1 as D, unverified against the DNA. TRBV21-1 is assigned pseudogene status. The CDR3 is made up of 17 amino acids. CDR3 sequence (DNA): TGTGCCAGCAGCAAAGCGTGGAAACGGACAGACAAAGAGACCCAGTACTTC. Translating gives CASSKAWKRTDKETQYF.

J is TRBJ2-5 and V is TRBV6-5; D is perhaps TRBD2 (5 bases). Looked up from germline, CDR1 is MNHEY and CDR2 is SVGAGI. The CDR3 sequence is 14 residues long. Trimming pared 3 bases from V and 2 bases from J, leaving 10 bases between. The CDR3: CASSYSRAQETQYF. CDR3 nucleotides: TGTGCCAGCAGTTATTCGCGGGCACAAGAGACCCAGTACTTC.

This clone appeared once. V gene TRBV7-8 combines with J gene TRBJ2-5; maybe TRBD1 (6 bases). The CDR3 length is 15 residues. Germline V gives CDR1 SGHVS, CDR2 FQNEAQ. Between the trimmed V and J ends, which lost 5 bases and 2 bases, there was a span of 15 bases. CDR3 residues: CASSPTGQPQETQYF. CDR3 nucleotide sequence: TGTGCCAGCAGCCCAACCGGACAGCCACAAGAGACCCAGTACTTC.

This clone was observed a few times. This rearrangement joins TRBV11-2 to TRBJ2-5; D ambiguous. Germline V gene sequence: CDR1 SGHAT, CDR2 FQNNGV. The CDR3 loop spans 13 amino acids. The germline V and J ends were trimmed by 1 base and 11 bases, with 14 bases remaining between them. The CDR3 loop reads CASSLAQLVSQYF. CDR3 bases: TGTGCCAGCAGCTTAGCCCAGCTTGTGAGTCAGTACTTC.

This chain connects TRBV7-9 to TRBJ1-2, with no clear D. The ends were cut back, 1 base at V and 8 bases at J, with 11 bases in the middle. The CDR3 is 13 residues long. Germline loops: CDR1 SEHNR, CDR2 FQNEAQ (reference sequence). The DNA of the CDR3 is TGTGCCAGCAGCTTAGATGTTGTCGGAGGCTACACCTTC. This translates into CASSLDVVGGYTF.

The CDR3 loop is CSSDPSTDTQYF. The CDR3 nucleotides are TGCAGCTCCGATCCGAGCACAGATACGCAGTATTTT. The chain combines TRBV29-1 with TRBJ2-3, with no clear D. V lost 8 bases and J lost 0, with 9 bases in between. Germline V gene lookup returns CDR1 SQVTM and CDR2 ANQGSEA. This CDR3 is built from 12 residues.

The V call is TRBV7-9, the J call TRBJ1-2; D remains ambiguous. The CDR3 length is 16 residues. Germline V gene data show CDR1 as SEHNR and CDR2 as FQNEAQ (reference sequence). Trimming took off 4 bases at V and 4 bases at J, with 19 bases between the two ends. CDR3 region: CASSSPTGGGRYGYTF. In DNA, the CDR3 is TGTGCCAGCAGCTCCCCGACCGGCGGAGGGCGCTATGGCTACACCTTC. The variable domain in full, completed from reference TRBV7-9 and TRBJ1-2, reads DTGVSQNPRHKITKRGQNVTFRCDPISEHNRLYWYRQTLGQGPEFLTYFQNEAQLEKSRLLSDRFSAERPKGSFSTLEIQRTEQGDSAMYLCASSSPTGGGRYGYTFGSGTRLTVV.

The genes are TRBV4-3 and TRBJ2-3; 12 bases agree with TRBD2. The CDR3 is made up of 16 amino acids. CDR1 is LGHNA, CDR2 YSLEER, per germline. V shed 3 bases and J 4 bases; nucleotides not matched to a gene: 5. The CDR3 loop reads CASSHRLAGESDTQYF. CDR3 DNA sequence: TGCGCCAGCAGCCACCGACTAGCGGGAGAATCAGATACGCAGTATTTT.

This clone was detected a few times. This chain uses TRBV30 with TRBJ2-3; 8 bases line up with TRBD1. The V gene end was trimmed by 3 bases and the J gene end by 4 bases; junction bases not matched to a gene: 9. The CDR3 spans 15 residues. Germline lookup yields CDR1 GTSNPN and CDR2 SVGIG (reference sequence). The DNA of the CDR3 is TGTGCCTGGAGAAAGACAGGGGTTGGAGCAGATACGCAGTATTTT. Amino acid sequence: CAWRKTGVGADTQYF. The variable domain in full, with the rest retrieved from reference TRBV30 and TRBJ2-3, is SQTIHQWPATLVQPVGSPLSLECTVEGTSNPNLYWYRQAAGRGLQLLFYSVGIGQISSEVPQNLSASRPQDRQFILSSKKLLLSDSGFYLCAWRKTGVGADTQYFGPGTRLTVL.

This chain links TRBV19 with TRBJ1-2, with no clear D. The CDR3 runs 17 residues. Germline V gives CDR1 LNHDA, CDR2 SQIVND (reference sequence). The V end was cut by 9 bases, the J end by 4 bases, with 27 bases between. CDR3 region: CASLLNKPGRESYGYTF. The DNA for the CDR3 is TGTGCCAGCCTCCTAAATAAACCTGGACGGGAGAGCTATGGCTACACCTTC.

The chain has TRBV7-9 and TRBJ2-2, with D unresolved. V shed 5 bases and J shed 5 bases, with 18 bases lying between them. The CDR3 is 16 residues long. In germline, CDR1 is SEHNR, CDR2 FQNEAQ (reference sequence). CDR3 sequence (DNA): TGTGCCAGCAGCCCTCCCGTAGGCGTGGGAACCGGGGAGCTGTTTTTT. Amino acid sequence: CASSPPVGVGTGELFF.

The chain recombines TRBV2 with TRBJ2-1, with 7 bases lining up with TRBD1. This CDR3 has 13 residues. The trim removed 6 bases at V and 15 bases at J, leaving 14 bases unmatched. Germline V CDR1 and CDR2: SNHLY, FYNNEI. CDR3 residues: CASSPRGRGELFF. The DNA for the CDR3 is TGTGCCAGCAGCCCGAGGGGGCGAGGGGAGTTGTTCTTC.

The rearrangement links TRBV7-2 to TRBJ2-3; 7 positions match TRBD1. CDR3 length equals 17 residues. Trimming cost V 2 bases and J 1 base; bases outside gene matches: 9. Per germline, CDR1 SGHTA and CDR2 FQGNSA. DNA for the CDR3: TGTGCCAGCAGCTTACCAGTGACAGGGTCGCGCACAGATACGCAGTATTTT. Amino acid sequence: CASSLPVTGSRTDTQYF.

The gene calls are TRBV4-2 and TRBJ2-7, with 11 nucleotides matching TRBD2. The CDR3 is 18 amino acids. In germline, CDR1 is LGHNA, CDR2 YNFKEQ. V lost 7 bases, J lost 0 bases, and 14 bases stayed unmatched. CDR3 sequence (DNA): TGTGCCAGCACCCCAGGTTGGGGTCTAGCGGGGGGCTCCTACGAGCAGTACTTC. This encodes CASTPGWGLAGGSYEQYF.

The chain joins TRBV7-2 to TRBJ2-1; possibly TRBD2 for D (5 bases). Trimming removed 4 bases at V and 4 bases at J, with 17 bases between. CDR1 is SGHTA, CDR2 FQGNSA, per germline. The CDR3 runs to 16 residues. Here the CDR3 DNA reads TGTGCCAGCAGCTCGTGGGAGTCCCCGGGGTACAATGAGCAGTTCTTC. Amino acids: CASSSWESPGYNEQFF. The full variable domain, rest sourced from reference TRBV7-2 and TRBJ2-1, is GAGVSQSPSNKVTEKGKDVELRCDPISGHTALYWYRQSLGQGLEFLIYFQGNSAPDKSGLPSDRFSAERTGGSVSTLTIQRTQQEDSAVYLCASSSWESPGYNEQFFGPGTRLTVL.

This clone came up once. CDR3 sequence reads: CARSFKCTSGRASDTGELFF. Written as DNA, the CDR3 is TGTGCCAGAAGCTTCAAGTGCACTAGCGGGAGGGCGTCGGACACCGGGGAGCTGTTTTTT. The rearrangement joins TRBV5-3 to TRBJ2-2; 13 bases fit TRBD2. TRBV5-3 counts as an open reading frame of uncertain function. This CDR3 comprises 20 residues. With 2 bases clipped from V and 3 bases from J, the junction kept 13 bases outside the gene matches.

The chain employs TRBV5-4 and TRBJ2-5; D tentatively fits TRBD1 or TRBD2 (5 bases each). V shed 0 bases and J shed 3 bases, with 12 bases lying between them. Germline CDR1 and CDR2: SGHNT and YYREEE (reference sequence). The CDR3 has 15 amino acids. The DNA of the CDR3 is TGTGCCAGCAGCTTGGCCGGGGCTAGAAAAGAGACCCAGTACTTC. This codes for CASSLAGARKETQYF.

This chain uses TRBV13 with TRBJ2-7; 14 nucleotides agree with TRBD2. V was clipped by 5 bases and J by 4 bases; unmatched bases: 7. This CDR3 contains 16 residues. The germline V gene encodes CDR1 PRHDT and CDR2 FYEKMQ (reference sequence). CDR3 sequence: CASSKRGTSGSYEQYF. The CDR3 DNA is TGTGCCAGCAGCAAAAGGGGGACTAGCGGGAGTTACGAGCAGTACTTC.

The chain is built from TRBV29-1 and TRBJ2-3, with 7 positions matching TRBD2. Germline V gene sequence: CDR1 SQVTM, CDR2 ANQGSEA. V lost 6 bases and J lost 2; bases outside the gene matches: 11. This CDR3 comprises 15 residues. CDR3 DNA: TGCAGCGTGGGGACTAAGTGGCCTTCCACAGATACGCAGTATTTT. This encodes CSVGTKWPSTDTQYF.

The chain couples TRBV6-1 to TRBJ2-2; D remains ambiguous. The length of the CDR3 is 11 residues. In germline, CDR1 is MNHNS, CDR2 SASEGT. The V end was cut by 9 bases, the J end by 5 bases, with 7 bases between. Here the CDR3 reads CASEITGELFF. The CDR3 DNA sequence: TGTGCCAGTGAGATAACCGGGGAGCTGTTTTTT.